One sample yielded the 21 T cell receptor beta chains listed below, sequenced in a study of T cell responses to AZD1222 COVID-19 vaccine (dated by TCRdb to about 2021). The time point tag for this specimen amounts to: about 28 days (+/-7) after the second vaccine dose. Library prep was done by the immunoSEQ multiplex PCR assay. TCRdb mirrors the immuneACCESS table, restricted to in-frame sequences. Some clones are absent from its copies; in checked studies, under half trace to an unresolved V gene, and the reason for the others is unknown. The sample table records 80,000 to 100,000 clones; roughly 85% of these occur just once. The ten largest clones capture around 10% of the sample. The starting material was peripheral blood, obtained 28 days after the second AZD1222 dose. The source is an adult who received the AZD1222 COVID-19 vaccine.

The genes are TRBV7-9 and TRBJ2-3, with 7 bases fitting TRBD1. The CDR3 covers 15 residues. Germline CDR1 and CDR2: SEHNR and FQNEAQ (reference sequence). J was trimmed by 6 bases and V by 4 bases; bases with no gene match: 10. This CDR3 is CASSSDRSFGDTQYF. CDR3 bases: TGTGCCAGCAGCTCGGACAGGAGCTTTGGGGATACGCAGTATTTT.

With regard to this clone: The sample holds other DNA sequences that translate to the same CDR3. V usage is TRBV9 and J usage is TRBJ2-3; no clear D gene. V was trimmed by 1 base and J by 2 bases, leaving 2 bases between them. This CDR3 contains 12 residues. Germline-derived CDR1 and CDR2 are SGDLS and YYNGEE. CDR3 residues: CASSVNTDTQYF. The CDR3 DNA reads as TGTGCCAGCAGCGTAAACACAGATACGCAGTATTTT.

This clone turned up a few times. In DNA, the CDR3 is TGCGCCAGCAGCTTGCAGGGGCCCCAGACTGAAGCTTTCTTT. Its translation: CASSLQGPQTEAFF. The rearrangement links TRBV5-1 to TRBJ1-1, with TRBD1 as a possible D gene (6 bases). The V and J ends lost 1 base and 5 bases respectively, with 12 bases between them. Germline CDR1 SGHRS, CDR2 YFSETQ. The CDR3 has 14 amino acids. The full variable domain, with the rest looked up from reference TRBV5-1 and TRBJ1-1, is KAGVTQTPRYLIKTRGQQVTLSCSPISGHRSVSWYQQTPGQGLQFLFEYFSETQRNKGNFPGRFSGRQFSNSRSEMNVSTLELGDSALYLCASSLQGPQTEAFFGQGTRLTVV.

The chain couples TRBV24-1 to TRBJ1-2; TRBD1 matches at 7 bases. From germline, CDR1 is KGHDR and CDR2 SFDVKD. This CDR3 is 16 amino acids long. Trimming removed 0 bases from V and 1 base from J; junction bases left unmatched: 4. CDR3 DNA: TGTGCCACCAGTGATTTGCCGGGGACAGATAACTATGGCTACACCTTC. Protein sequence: CATSDLPGTDNYGYTF.

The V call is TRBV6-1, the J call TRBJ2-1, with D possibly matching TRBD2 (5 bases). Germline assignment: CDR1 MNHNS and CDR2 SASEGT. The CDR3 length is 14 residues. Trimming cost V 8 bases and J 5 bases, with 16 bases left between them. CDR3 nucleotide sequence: TGTGCCAGCGAGGGTCTCTTCCTTAACAATGAGCAGTTCTTC. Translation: CASEGLFLNNEQFF.

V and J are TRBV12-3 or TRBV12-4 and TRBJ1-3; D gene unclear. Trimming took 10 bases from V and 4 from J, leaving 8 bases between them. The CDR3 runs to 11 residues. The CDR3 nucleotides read TGTGCCAACCGAGCCGGAAACACCATATATTTT. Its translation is CANRAGNTIYF.

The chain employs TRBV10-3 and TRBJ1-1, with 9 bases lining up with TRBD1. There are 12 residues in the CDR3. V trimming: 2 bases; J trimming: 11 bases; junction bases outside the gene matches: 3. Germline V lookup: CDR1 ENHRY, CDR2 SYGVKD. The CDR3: CAISETGTGAFF. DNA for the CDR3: TGTGCCATCAGTGAGACCGGGACAGGGGCTTTCTTT.

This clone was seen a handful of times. The CDR3 region is CASSVQGVPYEQYF. The CDR3 nucleotides are TGTGCCAGCAGCGTACAGGGGGTCCCCTACGAGCAGTACTTC. The J gene is TRBJ2-7, the V gene TRBV9, with TRBD1 matching 7 bases. V dropped 1 base and J dropped 2; count of bases not matched to a gene: 3. The CDR3 runs 14 residues. Germline V gene sequence: CDR1 SGDLS, CDR2 YYNGEE. Full variable domain (outside the CDR3, taken from reference TRBV9 and TRBJ2-7): DSGVTQTPKHLITATGQRVTLRCSPRSGDLSVYWYQQSLDQGLQFLIQYYNGEERAKGNILERFSAQQFPDLHSELNLSSLELGDSALYFCASSVQGVPYEQYFGPGTRLTVT.

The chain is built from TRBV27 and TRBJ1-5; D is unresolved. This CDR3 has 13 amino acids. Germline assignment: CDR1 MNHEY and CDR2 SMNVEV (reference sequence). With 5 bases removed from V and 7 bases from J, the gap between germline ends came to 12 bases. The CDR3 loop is CASSTSDLQPQHF. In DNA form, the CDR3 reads TGTGCCAGCAGTACTTCCGACCTGCAGCCCCAGCATTTT.

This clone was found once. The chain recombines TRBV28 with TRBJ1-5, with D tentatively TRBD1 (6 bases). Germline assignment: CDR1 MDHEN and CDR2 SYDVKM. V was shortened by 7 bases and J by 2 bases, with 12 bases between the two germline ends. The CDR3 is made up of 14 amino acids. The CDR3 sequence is CASNYRVGNQPQHF. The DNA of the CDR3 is TGTGCCAGCAACTACAGGGTCGGCAATCAGCCCCAGCATTTT.

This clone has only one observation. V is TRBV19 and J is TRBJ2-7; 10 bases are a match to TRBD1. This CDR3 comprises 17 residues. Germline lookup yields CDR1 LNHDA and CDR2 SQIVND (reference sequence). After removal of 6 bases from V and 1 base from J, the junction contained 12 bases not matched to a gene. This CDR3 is CASRATPGTGVSYEQYF. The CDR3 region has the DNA TGTGCCAGTAGAGCCACTCCCGGGACAGGGGTGTCCTACGAGCAGTACTTC.

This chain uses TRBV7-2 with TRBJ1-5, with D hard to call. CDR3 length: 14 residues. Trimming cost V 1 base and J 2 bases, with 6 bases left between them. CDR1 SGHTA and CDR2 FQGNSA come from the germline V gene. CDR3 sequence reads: CASSLGRGNQPQHF. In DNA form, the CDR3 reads TGTGCCAGCAGCTTAGGGAGGGGCAATCAGCCCCAGCATTTT. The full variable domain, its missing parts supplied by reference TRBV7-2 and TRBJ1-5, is GAGVSQSPSNKVTEKGKDVELRCDPISGHTALYWYRQSLGQGLEFLIYFQGNSAPDKSGLPSDRFSAERTGGSVSTLTIQRTQQEDSAVYLCASSLGRGNQPQHFGDGTRLSIL.

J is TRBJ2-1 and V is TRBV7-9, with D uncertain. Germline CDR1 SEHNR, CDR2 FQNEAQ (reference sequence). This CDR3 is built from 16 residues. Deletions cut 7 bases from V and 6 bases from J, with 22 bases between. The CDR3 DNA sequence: TGTGCCAGCACCCCCGGGTCGGGCCGCTTACTCAATGAGCAGTTCTTC. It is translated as CASTPGSGRLLNEQFF. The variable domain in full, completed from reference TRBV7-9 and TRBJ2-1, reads DTGVSQNPRHKITKRGQNVTFRCDPISEHNRLYWYRQTLGQGPEFLTYFQNEAQLEKSRLLSDRFSAERPKGSFSTLEIQRTEQGDSAMYLCASTPGSGRLLNEQFFGPGTRLTVL.

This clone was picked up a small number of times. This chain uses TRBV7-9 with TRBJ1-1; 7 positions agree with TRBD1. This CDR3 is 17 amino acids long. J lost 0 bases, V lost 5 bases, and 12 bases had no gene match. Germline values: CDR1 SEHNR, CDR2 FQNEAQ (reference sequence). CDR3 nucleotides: TGTGCCAGCAGCCGGACAGGACAGCTGCCTATGAACACTGAAGCTTTCTTT. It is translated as CASSRTGQLPMNTEAFF.

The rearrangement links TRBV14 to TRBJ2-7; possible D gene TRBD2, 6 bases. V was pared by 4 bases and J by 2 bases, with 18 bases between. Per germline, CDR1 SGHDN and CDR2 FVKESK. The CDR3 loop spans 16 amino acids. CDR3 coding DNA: TGTGCCAGCAGCCCCCTAGGGGACTTTTTTCCCTACGAGCAGTACTTC. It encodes CASSPLGDFFPYEQYF.

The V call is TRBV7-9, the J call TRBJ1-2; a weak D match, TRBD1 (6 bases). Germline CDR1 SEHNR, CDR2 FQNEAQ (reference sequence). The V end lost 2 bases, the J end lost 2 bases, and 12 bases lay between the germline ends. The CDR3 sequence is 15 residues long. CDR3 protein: CASSLFPGANYGYTF. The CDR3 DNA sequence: TGTGCCAGCAGCTTATTCCCAGGGGCCAACTATGGCTACACCTTC.

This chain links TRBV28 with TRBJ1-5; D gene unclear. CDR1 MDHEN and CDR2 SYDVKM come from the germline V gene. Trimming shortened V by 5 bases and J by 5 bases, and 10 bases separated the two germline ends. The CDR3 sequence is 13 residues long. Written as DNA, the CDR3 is TGTGCCAGCAGTCAAAAACGCCATCAGCCCCAGCATTTT. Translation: CASSQKRHQPQHF. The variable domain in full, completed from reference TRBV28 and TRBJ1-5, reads DVKVTQSSRYLVKRTGEKVFLECVQDMDHENMFWYRQDPGLGLRLIYFSYDVKMKEKGDIPEGYSVSREKKERFSLILESASTNQTSMYLCASSQKRHQPQHFGDGTRLSIL.

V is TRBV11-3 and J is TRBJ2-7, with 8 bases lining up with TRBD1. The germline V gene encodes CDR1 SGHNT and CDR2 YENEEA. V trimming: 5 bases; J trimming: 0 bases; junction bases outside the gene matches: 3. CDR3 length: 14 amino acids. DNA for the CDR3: TGTGCCAGCAGCATCGGACAGGGCTCCTACGAGCAGTACTTC. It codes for CASSIGQGSYEQYF.

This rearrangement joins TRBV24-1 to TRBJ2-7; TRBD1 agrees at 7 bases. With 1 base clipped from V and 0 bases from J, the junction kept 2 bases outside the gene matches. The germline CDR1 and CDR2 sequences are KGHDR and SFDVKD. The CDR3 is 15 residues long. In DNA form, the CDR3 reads TGTGCCACCAGTGATTTCAAGGGGGCCTCCTACGAGCAGTACTTC. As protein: CATSDFKGASYEQYF.

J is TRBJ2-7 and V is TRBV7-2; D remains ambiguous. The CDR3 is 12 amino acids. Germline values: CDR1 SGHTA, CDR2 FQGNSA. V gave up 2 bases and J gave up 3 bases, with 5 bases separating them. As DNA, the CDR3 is TGTGCCAGCAGCTTAACGGTCTACGAGCAGTACTTC. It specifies CASSLTVYEQYF.

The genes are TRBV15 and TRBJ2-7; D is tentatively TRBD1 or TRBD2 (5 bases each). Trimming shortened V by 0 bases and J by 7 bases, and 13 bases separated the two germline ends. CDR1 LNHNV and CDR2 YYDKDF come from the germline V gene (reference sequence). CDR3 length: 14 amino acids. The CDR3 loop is CATSRDRVTGEQYF. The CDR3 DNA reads TGTGCCACCAGCAGAGACAGGGTGACGGGAGAGCAGTACTTC.